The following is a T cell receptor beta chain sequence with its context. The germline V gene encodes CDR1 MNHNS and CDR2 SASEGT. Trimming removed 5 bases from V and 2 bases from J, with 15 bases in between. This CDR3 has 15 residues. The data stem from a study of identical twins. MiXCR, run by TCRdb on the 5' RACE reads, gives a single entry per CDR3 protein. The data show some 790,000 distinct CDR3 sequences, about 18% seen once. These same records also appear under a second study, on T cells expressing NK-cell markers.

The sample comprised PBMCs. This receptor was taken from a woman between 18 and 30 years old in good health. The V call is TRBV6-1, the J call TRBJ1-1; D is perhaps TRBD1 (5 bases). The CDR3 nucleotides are TGTGCCAGCAGTCTCACCGGCACAGGAAACACTGAAGCTTTCTTT. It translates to CASSLTGTGNTEAFF.